The entry that follows covers one T cell receptor beta chain sequence. These data belong to a study of blood T cell repertoires in COVID-19. Study background: Whether acute or convalescent, the COVID-19 samples came from the United States, Italy and Spain.

Source study methods: From reference gene primer amplification, estimates of nucleated cell counts were derived. This table comes from immunoSEQ multiplex PCR, and its TCRdb copy is limited to in-frame clones, with some not included. Clonal size and the V and J genes are those of that table, whereas D and trimming came from the DNA. The sample lists 200,000 to 300,000 clones, approximately 81% occurring once. V shed 0 bases and J 10 bases; nucleotides not matched to a gene: 8. The CDR3 covers 15 residues. CDR1 SGHVS and CDR2 FNYEAQ come from the germline V gene. The clonotype originates from a man aged 55-75 years with acute or convalescent COVID-19. Input material: peripheral blood. The chain couples TRBV7-6 to TRBJ2-1, with 8 bases matching TRBD1. Here the CDR3 reads CASSLALAGGREQFF. Here the CDR3 DNA reads TGTGCCAGCAGCTTAGCCTTGGCAGGGGGCAGAGAGCAGTTCTTC.